Sequencing of this TCR beta chain was carried out in a study of response to subunit inactivated influenza vaccine. The CDR3 spans 12 residues. V lost 5 bases to trimming and J lost 4 bases, with 8 bases between them. Germline values: CDR1 MNHEY, CDR2 SVGEGT. Study-wide results and caveats: Few additional T cells are recruited per seasonal influenza vaccination, authors suggested.

TCRdb reprocessed the RT-PCR reads via MiXCR and lists one record per CDR3 protein. The table has roughly 520,000 distinct CDR3 sequences, 25% seen once. The table lists this clonotype with many counts. Its matching antigen is unknown. Source: CD4+ T cells sorted from PBMCs, taken 5 to 6 days after vaccination. The chain links TRBV6-2 or TRBV6-3 to TRBJ1-2, with D possibly matching TRBD1 (5 bases). The receptor was isolated from a man in his forties or fifties who received an inactivated influenza vaccine. In nucleotides, the CDR3 is TGTGCCAGCAGTCAGGGTGTCTATGGCTACACCTTC. It specifies CASSQGVYGYTF.